The 14 T cell receptor beta chains given below trace back to one sample, sequenced in a study of human T cells and chemical hapten exposure. TCRdb independently ran MiXCR on the RACE reads; one entry per CDR3 protein. The data show roughly 100,000 distinct CDR3 sequences, 9.5% to 14% seen once. Noted time point: pre-sensitization, week 0. Treatment here: therapeutic diphenylcyclopropenone sensitization with weekly scalp DPC. The starting material was whole blood, obtained in connection with sensitization to the hapten diphenylcyclopropenone (DPC). The receptors here all came from a woman aged 60-75 years with alopecia areata. Some clones in this sample may be carry-over from other donors' samples.

The genes are TRBV4-1 and TRBJ2-5; TRBD1 might be the D (5 bases). The CDR3 extends over 17 amino acids. V was pared by 2 bases and J by 0 bases, with 16 bases between. CDR1 MGHRA and CDR2 YSYEKL come from the germline V gene. CDR3 amino acids: CASSQYPPGQNQETQYF. CDR3 nucleotide sequence: TGCGCCAGCAGCCAATACCCACCAGGGCAGAACCAAGAGACCCAGTACTTC.

This clonotype has at least ten counts. This chain uses TRBV6-1 with TRBJ2-5; D ambiguous. Trimming removed 2 bases from V and 8 bases from J, with 15 bases in between. This CDR3 is built from 14 residues. Per the germline V gene, CDR1 is MNHNS and CDR2 is SASEGT. The CDR3 protein is CASSESGSRATQYF. The CDR3 nucleotides are TGTGCCAGCAGTGAATCAGGTTCCCGGGCCACCCAGTACTTC.

The rearrangement links TRBV6-5 to TRBJ1-2, with D uncertain. V lost 4 bases and J lost 4, with 10 bases in between. Looked up from germline, CDR1 is MNHEY and CDR2 is SVGAGI. This CDR3 has 13 amino acids. The CDR3 loop is CASSFAGLYGYTF. For the CDR3, the DNA is TGTGCCAGCAGTTTCGCAGGCCTCTATGGCTACACCTTC.

This clonotype was detected ten times or more. The chain uses TRBV7-9 and TRBJ1-1; D is uncertain. The germline gives CDR1 SEHNR, CDR2 FQNEAQ (reference sequence). CDR3 length: 14 residues. Trimming stripped 9 bases from V and 6 bases from J, with 20 bases between. The CDR3 nucleotides read TGTGCCAGTTCCCTCGCATCGGGGAAGTCTGAAGCTTTCTTT. This encodes CASSLASGKSEAFF.

This clonotype was picked up many times. This chain connects TRBV5-1 to TRBJ2-7; perhaps D is TRBD1 or TRBD2 (5 bases each). From germline, CDR1 is SGHRS and CDR2 YFSETQ. The V end lost 2 bases, the J end lost 2 bases, and 11 bases lay between the germline ends. The CDR3 is made up of 14 amino acids. The CDR3 is CASSLGLGAYEQYF. CDR3 in DNA: TGCGCCAGCAGCTTAGGACTGGGGGCCTACGAGCAGTACTTC.

This chain uses TRBV3-1 with TRBJ2-2; D ambiguous. Per the germline V gene, CDR1 is LGHDT and CDR2 is YNNKEL (reference sequence). The CDR3 contains 11 residues. Trimming removed 9 bases at V and 7 bases at J, with 9 bases between. Here the CDR3 reads CARKGCGELFF. The CDR3 DNA reads TGTGCCAGAAAAGGTTGCGGGGAGCTGTTTTTT. Supplemented by reference TRBV3-1 and TRBJ2-2, the full variable domain reads DTAVSQTPKYLVTQMGNDKSIKCEQNLGHDTMYWYKQDSKKFLKIMFSYNNKELIINETVPNRFSPKSPDKAHLNLHINSLELGDSAVYFCARKGCGELFFGEGSRLTVL.

CDR3: CASSFGTGGTDEQYF. Written as DNA, the CDR3 is TGTGCCAGCAGCTTCGGGACAGGGGGCACCGACGAGCAGTACTTC. The gene calls are TRBV7-9 and TRBJ2-7; 12 nucleotides align to TRBD1. J was trimmed by 5 bases and V by 3 bases; bases with no gene match: 5. Per the germline V gene, CDR1 is SEHNR and CDR2 is FQNEAQ (reference sequence). This CDR3 has 15 residues.

This clonotype was observed a few times. The chain uses TRBV11-3 and TRBJ2-3, with D perhaps being TRBD1 or TRBD2 (5 bases each). The CDR3 has 13 residues. Germline V gives CDR1 SGHNT, CDR2 YENEEA. V was pared by 5 bases and J by 3 bases, with 9 bases between. In DNA form, the CDR3 reads TGTGCCAGCAGCCCAGGGACGACAGATACGCAGTATTTT. Residues: CASSPGTTDTQYF.

This clonotype came up many times. The rearrangement joins TRBV5-8 to TRBJ2-2, with TRBD1 identical over 10 bases. Looked up from germline, CDR1 is SGHTS and CDR2 is YDEGEE. Trimming cost V 7 bases and J 5 bases; bases outside gene matches: 8. This CDR3 is built from 15 residues. The CDR3 nucleotides read TGTGCCAGCGGCCGGACAGGGGGATGGACCGGGGAGCTGTTTTTT. The encoded protein is CASGRTGGWTGELFF. The full variable domain, with the rest looked up from reference TRBV5-8 and TRBJ2-2, is EAGVTQSPTHLIKTRGQQATLRCSPISGHTSVYWYQQALGLGLQFLLWYDEGEERNRGNFPPRFSGRQFPNYSSELNVNALELEDSALYLCASGRTGGWTGELFFGEGSRLTVL.

CDR3 coding DNA: TGTGCCAGCAGCAAACTAAACACGGGACAGAGTTACTACGAGCAGTACTTC. This translates into CASSKLNTGQSYYEQYF. V and J are TRBV5-5 and TRBJ2-7, with TRBD1 matching over 7 bases. J lost 3 bases, V lost 4 bases, and 16 bases had no gene match. The CDR3 contains 17 residues. Per germline, CDR1 SGHKS and CDR2 YYEKEE (reference sequence).

The chain combines TRBV25-1 with TRBJ1-2, with 9 bases that match TRBD1. The CDR3 loop spans 15 amino acids. Germline CDR1 is MGHDK and CDR2 is SYGVNS. Unmatched junction bases numbered 8, after V lost 4 bases and J lost 5 bases. The CDR3 protein is CASSVAGTGSYGYTF. CDR3 nucleotides: TGTGCCAGCAGTGTCGCCGGGACAGGGTCTTATGGCTACACCTTC.

In its sample, this clonotype was seen many times. V usage is TRBV20-1 and J usage is TRBJ2-3, with 7 positions matching TRBD2. Unmatched junction bases numbered 10, after V lost 6 bases and J lost 1 base. Germline assignment: CDR1 DFQATT and CDR2 SNEGSKA (reference sequence). This CDR3 has 15 residues. The CDR3, as DNA: TGCAGTGCCCGCCGCGGGGGAGGGGGCACAGATACGCAGTATTTT. It yields the protein CSARRGGGGTDTQYF.

The table lists this clonotype with a few counts. The genes are TRBV19 and TRBJ2-1, with 12 bases fitting TRBD2. J gave up 9 bases and V 4 bases, and 10 bases lay outside the gene matches. From germline, CDR1 is LNHDA and CDR2 SQIVND (reference sequence). The CDR3 extends over 16 amino acids. This CDR3 reads CASSRSLAGGLGEQFF. The CDR3 bases are TGTGCCAGTAGTAGGTCCCTAGCGGGGGGGCTGGGTGAGCAGTTCTTC.

The chain employs TRBV7-6 and TRBJ2-1; maybe TRBD2 (7 bases). V gave up 1 base and J gave up 2 bases, with 15 bases separating them. The CDR3 has 17 residues. Per germline, CDR1 SGHVS and CDR2 FNYEAQ. The CDR3 nucleotides read TGTGCCAGCAGCTTAGGAGGGGGGGCCGCGGCCTACAATGAGCAGTTCTTC. Its translation: CASSLGGGAAAYNEQFF.